This T cell receptor beta chain was documented in a study of blood T cell repertoires in COVID-19. Study-wide background: Specimens from acute and convalescent COVID-19 originated in the United States, Italy and Spain.

The Seattle patients joined while their infection was active and were tracked longitudinally afterward. Original processing methods: From reference gene primer amplification, estimates of nucleated cell counts were derived. Clones were sequenced by immunoSEQ multiplex PCR, and TCRdb holds only the in-frame ones, with some missing. The V and J calls and the clone size are those of that table, but D and trimming were determined from the DNA. In the table there are roughly 280,000 clones, about nine tenths of which are singletons. The receptor comes from a woman under 40 with COVID-19, enrolled during active disease. Sequences were obtained from peripheral blood.

In nucleotides, the CDR3 is TGTGCCAGCAGTTACTCGATTAGCGGGAGGGCCCTAAGCGAGCAGTACTTC. As protein: CASSYSISGRALSEQYF. The V call is TRBV6-2 or TRBV6-3, the J call TRBJ2-7; 11 positions match TRBD2. Losses at the gene ends were 0 bases for V and 6 bases for J; bases not matched to a gene: 10. The CDR3 contains 17 residues. From germline, CDR1 is MNHEY and CDR2 SVGEGT.